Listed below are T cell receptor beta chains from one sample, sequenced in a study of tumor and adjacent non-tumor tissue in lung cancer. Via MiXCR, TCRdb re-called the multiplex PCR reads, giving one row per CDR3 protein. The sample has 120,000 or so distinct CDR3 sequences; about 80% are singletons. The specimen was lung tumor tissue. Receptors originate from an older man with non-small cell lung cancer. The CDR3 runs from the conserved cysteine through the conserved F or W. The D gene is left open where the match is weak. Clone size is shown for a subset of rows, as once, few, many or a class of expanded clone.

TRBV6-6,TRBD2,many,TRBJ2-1,TGTGCCAGCAACCCGTCTAGCGGGAGGGGGAATGAGCAGTTCTTC,CASNPSSGRGNEQFF
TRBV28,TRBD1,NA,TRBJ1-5,TGTGCCAACAGTCCGCGTAAACAGGGGATCAATCAGCCCCAGCATTTT,CANSPRKQGINQPQHF
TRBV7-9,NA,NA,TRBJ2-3,TGTGCCAGCAGCTTAACCTTAAGCTCTAGCACAGATACACAGTATTTT,CASSLTLSSSTDTQYF
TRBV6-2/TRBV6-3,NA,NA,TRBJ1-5,TGTGGCAGCAGTTACCCGGTGCTCGTCAATCAGCCCCAGCATTTT,CGSSYPVLVNQPQHF
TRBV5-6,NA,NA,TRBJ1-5,TGTGCCAACAGCTATCTTACAGGCTATCAGCCCCAGCATTTT,CANSYLTGYQPQHF
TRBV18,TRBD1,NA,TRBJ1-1,TGTGCCAGCTCAAGACAGACAGGGCTGCGCGCTGAAGCTTTCTTT,CASSRQTGLRAEAFF
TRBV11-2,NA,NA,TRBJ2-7,TGTGCCAGCACCCAATGGACGGAGAGCGAGCAGTACTTC,CASTQWTESEQYF
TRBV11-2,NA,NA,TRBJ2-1,TGTGCCAGCGTTCGGGGCTCCAGCACCGCCTCCTACAATGAGCAGTTCTTC,CASVRGSSTASYNEQFF
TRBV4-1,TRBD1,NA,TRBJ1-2,TGCGCCAGCAGCCAAAATGGGACAGGGGGTGGCTATGGCTACACCTTC,CASSQNGTGGGYGYTF
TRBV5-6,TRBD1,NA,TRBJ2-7,TGTGCCAACAGCTCTAACAGGGGGAACTTTAGGTACGAGCAATACTTC,CANSSNRGNFRYEQYF
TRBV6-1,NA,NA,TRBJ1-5,TGTGCCATCAGTCTACAGGGTAACAATCAGCCCCAACATTTT,CAISLQGNNQPQHF
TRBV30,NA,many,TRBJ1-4,TGTGCCTGGAGCTCAAATGAAAAACTGTTTTTT,CAWSSNEKLFF
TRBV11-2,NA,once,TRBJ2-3,TGTGCCAGCAACTTAGCCCATAGCGGACTTACATATACGCAGTATTTT,CASNLAHSGLTYTQYF
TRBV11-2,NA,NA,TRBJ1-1,TGTGCCTGCAGCTTCGGCGGAGGCCGGACTGAAACTTTCTTT,CACSFGGGRTETFF
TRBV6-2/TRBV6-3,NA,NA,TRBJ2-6,TGTGCCAGCGTTTACTCGGGCGGCTCTGGGGCCAACGTCCTGACTTTC,CASVYSGGSGANVLTF
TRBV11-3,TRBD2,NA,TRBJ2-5,TGTGCCAGCGCTTCCGGCTGGGAGCGGGAGACCCATTTCTTC,CASASGWERETHFF
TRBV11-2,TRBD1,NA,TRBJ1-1,TGTGCCAGGACTACGGCAGGGGGGAACACTGAAGCTTTCTTT,CARTTAGGNTEAFF
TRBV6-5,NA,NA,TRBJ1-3,TGTGTCAGCAGTTACTCCTCCAGGGCACTGTCTGGAAACACCATATATTTT,CVSSYSSRALSGNTIYF
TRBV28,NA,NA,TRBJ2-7,TGTGCCAGGAGTCGCTCTCCAGGCACTCGGGTACCCGAGCAGTACTTC,CARSRSPGTRVPEQYF
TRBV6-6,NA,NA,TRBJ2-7,TGTGCTAGCAGATCCGACAGTGGATCCTACGAGCAGTACTTC,CASRSDSGSYEQYF
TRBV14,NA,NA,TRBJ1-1,TGTACCAGCAGCCAAGGTACTACAGGTCAAGCTTTCTTT,CTSSQGTTGQAFF
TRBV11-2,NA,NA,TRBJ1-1,TGTGCCAGCAGCTTACCCGGAACAGGGAACACAGAAGTTTTCTTT,CASSLPGTGNTEVFF
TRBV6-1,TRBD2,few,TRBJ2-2,TGTGCCAGCGGGGGGGTCGGCAGCACCGGGGAGCTGTTCTTT,CASGGVGSTGELFF
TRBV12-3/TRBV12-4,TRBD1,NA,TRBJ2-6,TGTGCCAGCAGTTTGAGGGACAGGGGGACTTCTGGGGCCAACGTCATGATTTTC,CASSLRDRGTSGANVMIF
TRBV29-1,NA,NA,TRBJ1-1,TGCAGCGTTGAAGAACAAGGGTTGGATACTGAAGCTTTCTTT,CSVEEQGLDTEAFF
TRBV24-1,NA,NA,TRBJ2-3,TGTGCCACCAGTGATCCCGGGACCCTTCTGTATTTT,CATSDPGTLLYF
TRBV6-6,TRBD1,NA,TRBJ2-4,TGTGCTAGGAGTGGGACAGGAGCCAAAAACATTCAGTACTTC,CARSGTGAKNIQYF
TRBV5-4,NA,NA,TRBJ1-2,TGTGCCAGCAGCGAGTGGGACTTAGAGGCCTATGGGTTCACCTTC,CASSEWDLEAYGFTF
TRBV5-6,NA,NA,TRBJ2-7,TGTGCCAGCAGCTCCGCCCCGGGACGGTGCTCATACGAGCAGTATTTC,CASSSAPGRCSYEQYF
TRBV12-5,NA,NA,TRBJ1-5,TGTGCTAGTGGTTTCGACAGAAATCATCCCCAGCACTTT,CASGFDRNHPQHF
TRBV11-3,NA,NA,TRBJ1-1,TGCGTCAGCACGCGGACGGGGGCGTTCACTGGAGCTTTCTTT,CVSTRTGAFTGAFF
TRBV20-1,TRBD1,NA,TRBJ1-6,TGCAGTGCTAGGGGGGGCAGGGGGCACTCACCCCTCCACTTT,CSARGGRGHSPLHF
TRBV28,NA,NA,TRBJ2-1,TGTGCCAGTAGTTCACGGGGTGGTGAGCAGTTCTTC,CASSSRGGEQFF
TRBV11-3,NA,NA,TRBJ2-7,TGTGCCAGCAGCTTGAACAGGACGCTAGGAGAGCAGAACTTC,CASSLNRTLGEQNF
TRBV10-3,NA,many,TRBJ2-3,TGTGCCACCACCGGGACTAGCACAGATACGCAGTATTTT,CATTGTSTDTQYF
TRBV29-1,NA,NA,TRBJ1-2,TGCAGCTTTCTCCAGACGGGAGCCTATGGCTACAGTTTC,CSFLQTGAYGYSF
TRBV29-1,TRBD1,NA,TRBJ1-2,TGCAGCGTTGCAGGGGGTGATGGCTACACCTTC,CSVAGGDGYTF
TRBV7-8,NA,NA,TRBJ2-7,TGTGCCACCAAGGTGGGAGACGAGCAGTACTTC,CATKVGDEQYF
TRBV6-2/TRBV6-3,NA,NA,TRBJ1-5,TGTGCCAGCACCCCGGGGCCCCAAGAGGGTCAGCCACTGCATTTT,CASTPGPQEGQPLHF
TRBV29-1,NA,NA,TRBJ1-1,TGCAGCGGCATAATCGACACGGAGAACACTGAAGCTTTCTTT,CSGIIDTENTEAFF
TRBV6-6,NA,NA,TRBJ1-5,TGCGCCAGCAGTTACCACCGGGACAAGGATGAGCCCCAGCATTTT,CASSYHRDKDEPQHF
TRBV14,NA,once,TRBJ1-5,TGTGTCAGCAGCCAAAGGAGCGGGAACAATCAGCCCCAGCATTTT,CVSSQRSGNNQPQHF
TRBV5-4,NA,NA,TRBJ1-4,TGTGCTAGCAGCTTGGAGATGAATGAAAAACTGTTTTTT,CASSLEMNEKLFF
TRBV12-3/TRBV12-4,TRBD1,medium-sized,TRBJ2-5,TGTGCCAGCAGACCCGGACAGGGCTCCACCCAGTACTTC,CASRPGQGSTQYF
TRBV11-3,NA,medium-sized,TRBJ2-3,TGTGCCAGCAGCTCGGCCCCCCAGGATTTCACAGATACGCAGTATTTT,CASSSAPQDFTDTQYF
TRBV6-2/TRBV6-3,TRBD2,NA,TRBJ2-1,TGTGGCAGCAGTCTGCGGGGGGCCTCCTACAATGAGCAGTTCTTT,CGSSLRGASYNEQFF
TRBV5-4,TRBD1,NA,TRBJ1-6,TGTGCCAGCAGCACAAGGACAGGGGGAGGGATTAATTCACCCCTCCACTTT,CASSTRTGGGINSPLHF
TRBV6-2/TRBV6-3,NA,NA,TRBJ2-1,TGTGCCAGCAGTCCGGGATTAGGTAATGCCAATGAGCAGTTCTTC,CASSPGLGNANEQFF
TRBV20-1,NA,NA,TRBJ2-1,TGCAGTGCTGCCGGGGTAGGATCCTACAATGAGCAGTTCTTC,CSAAGVGSYNEQFF
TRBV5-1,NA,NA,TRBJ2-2,TGCGCCACCCGGGACACACTCGCGAACACCGGGGAGCTCTTTTTT,CATRDTLANTGELFF
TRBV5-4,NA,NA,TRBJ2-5,TGTGCCAGCAGTTTGGGTGGCACTGTTGGGACTCACTACTTC,CASSLGGTVGTHYF
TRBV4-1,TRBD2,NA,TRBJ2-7,TGCGCCAGCAGCCATAGACCCAGCGGGGAGTACGAGCAGTACTTC,CASSHRPSGEYEQYF
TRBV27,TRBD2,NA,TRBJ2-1,TGTGCCAGCAGTTCATTCCCACGATCCCGGGAGGGTGAGCAGTTCTTC,CASSSFPRSREGEQFF
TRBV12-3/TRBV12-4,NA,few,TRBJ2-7,TGTGCCAGCAATTTCGCGGGGGCGGGCTACGTGCAGTACTTC,CASNFAGAGYVQYF
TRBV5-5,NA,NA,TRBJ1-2,TGTGCCATCAGCTTGGTTCAAGGGACTCAAGGCTACACCTTC,CAISLVQGTQGYTF